This TCR beta chain was captured by sequencing in a study of blood T cells in healthy people across ages. Study observations and caveats: The study found more naive CD4+ cells and higher diversity in long-lived than aged donors.

Of note for this clonotype: Its target is unknown. Just one base apart from a much larger clone, this may be a read error.

It was with a sample-barcoded 5' primer and a J-beta primer mix that a second PCR of about 6 to 12 cycles was run. Each cDNA molecule was tagged by a template-switch adaptor with 12 random nucleotides. One entry per CDR3 protein results from TCRdb running MiXCR on the 5' RACE reads. The repertoire holds about 730,000 distinct CDR3 sequences, roughly 47% seen once, with around a fifth in the top ten. Each of the donors had 8 to 10 milliliters of peripheral blood drawn into EDTA-treated Vacutainer tubes. Per sample, at least 5 micrograms of total RNA were extracted. The CDR3 contains 16 residues. Germline V gene data show CDR1 as MNHNY and CDR2 as SVGAGI (reference sequence). The V gene end was trimmed by 0 bases and the J gene end by 12 bases; junction bases not matched to a gene: 10.

This TCR derives from a woman in her fifties or sixties in good health. The chain joins TRBV6-6 to TRBJ2-1; TRBD2 agrees at 11 bases. The sequenced material came from blood. The CDR3 bases are TGTGCCAGCAGTTACTCTGCCGGGACTAGCGGTGTAGGGCAGTTCTTC. This sequence encodes CASSYSAGTSGVGQFF.